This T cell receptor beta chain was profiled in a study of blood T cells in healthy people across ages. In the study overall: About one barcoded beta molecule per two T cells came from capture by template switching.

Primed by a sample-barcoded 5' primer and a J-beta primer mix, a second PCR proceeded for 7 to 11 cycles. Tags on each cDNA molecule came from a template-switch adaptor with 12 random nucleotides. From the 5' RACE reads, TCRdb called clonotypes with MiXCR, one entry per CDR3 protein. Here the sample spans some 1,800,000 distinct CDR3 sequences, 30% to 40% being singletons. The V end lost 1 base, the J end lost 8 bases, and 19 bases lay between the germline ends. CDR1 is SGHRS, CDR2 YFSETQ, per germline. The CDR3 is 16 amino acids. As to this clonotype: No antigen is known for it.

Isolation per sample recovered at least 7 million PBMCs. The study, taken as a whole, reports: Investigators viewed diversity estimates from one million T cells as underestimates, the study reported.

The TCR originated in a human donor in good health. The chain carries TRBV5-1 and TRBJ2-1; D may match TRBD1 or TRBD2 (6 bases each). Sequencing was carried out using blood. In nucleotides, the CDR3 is TGCGCCAGCAGCTTGAACGGCCGGGAAAGGGGGGATGAGCAGTTCTTC. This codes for CASSLNGRERGDEQFF.